The 22 T cell receptor beta chains listed next were all sequenced from one sample in a study of PD-1 blockade in classical Hodgkin lymphoma. The protocol was immunoSEQ multiplex PCR, while the TCRdb copy is restricted to in-frame clones and leaves out a portion. The data contain under 110,000 clones, 75% to 90% of them singletons. Each patient's relapse followed autologous stem cell transplantation, and brentuximab vedotin exposure varied. Source: peripheral blood mononuclear cells (PBMCs), taken before the second cycle of nivolumab. The receptors originated from a human donor with classical Hodgkin lymphoma.

This clone was picked up a small number of times. The chain recombines TRBV6-6 with TRBJ1-6, with 10 bases identical to TRBD1. Germline CDR1 reads MNHNY; CDR2 reads SVGAGI (reference sequence). CDR3 length equals 16 residues. The V and J ends lost 8 bases and 9 bases, in that order; junction bases with no gene match: 13. The CDR3 nucleotides read TGTGCCAGCCGAAAGGGACAGGGGATTTTGGGTTCACCCCTCCACTTT. Translation: CASRKGQGILGSPLHF.

This chain links TRBV6-1 with TRBJ2-7, with D possibly being TRBD1 (6 bases). The CDR3 sequence is 14 residues long. The germline CDR1 and CDR2 sequences are MNHNS and SASEGT. The V and J ends lost 4 bases and 6 bases respectively, with 16 bases between them. CDR3 sequence (DNA): TGTGCCAGCAGTGGTTATGACAGGTCCATCGAGCAGTACTTC. Protein: CASSGYDRSIEQYF.

The chain recombines TRBV7-6 with TRBJ2-7; TRBD2 is a possible D gene (6 bases). The ends were cut back, 3 bases at V and 2 bases at J, with 14 bases in the middle. The CDR3 spans 15 residues. Germline CDR1 is SGHVS and CDR2 is FNYEAQ. In DNA, the CDR3 is TGTGCCAGCAGCTTGGTAGCCGGGGGAACCTACGAGCAGTACTTC. This encodes CASSLVAGGTYEQYF.

The count of this clone is one. The CDR3 loop is CASSRQGLGTEAFF. As DNA, the CDR3 is TGTGCCAGCAGCCGACAGGGGCTAGGGACTGAAGCTTTCTTT. V gene TRBV27 combines with J gene TRBJ1-1; 8 positions agree with TRBD1. V dropped 6 bases and J dropped 5; count of bases not matched to a gene: 8. The CDR3 length is 14 residues. Germline V gene sequence: CDR1 MNHEY, CDR2 SMNVEV (reference sequence).

This chain connects TRBV2 to TRBJ1-1, with D possibly being TRBD1 (5 bases). Trimming removed 6 bases at V and 4 bases at J, with 18 bases between. The germline CDR1 and CDR2 sequences are SNHLY and FYNNEI. This CDR3 has 15 amino acids. The CDR3 region has the DNA TGTGCCAGCAGACCAAACGCGGGGGGGACCACTGAAGCTTTCTTT. It codes for CASRPNAGGTTEAFF.

The gene calls are TRBV29-1 and TRBJ2-3, with D tentatively TRBD1 (5 bases). V lost 4 bases and J lost 5, with 13 bases in between. CDR3 length: 13 amino acids. Germline CDR1 SQVTM, CDR2 ANQGSEA. In DNA form, the CDR3 reads TGCAGCGTTGTTCCAGGGCCGGGAGATACGCAGTATTTT. Protein product: CSVVPGPGDTQYF.

J is TRBJ1-1 and V is TRBV7-9; 8 positions agree with TRBD1. Trimming at V came to 6 bases and at J to 1 base, leaving 7 bases not matched to a gene. This CDR3 spans 15 amino acids. Germline V gene lookup returns CDR1 SEHNR and CDR2 FQNEAQ (reference sequence). The CDR3 is CASSPGQGTNTEAFF. The CDR3 DNA sequence: TGTGCCAGCAGTCCTGGACAGGGAACGAACACTGAAGCTTTCTTT.

This rearrangement joins TRBV4-3 to TRBJ1-2; maybe TRBD1 (5 bases). The germline V gene has CDR1 LGHNA and CDR2 YSLEER. Trimming cost V 5 bases and J 5 bases, with 18 bases left between them. This CDR3 is built from 15 residues. CDR3 DNA: TGCGCCAGCAGCAACCCCCTTTCAGGGTCGTATGGCTACACCTTC. Residues: CASSNPLSGSYGYTF.

This clone was recorded once. The rearrangement joins TRBV4-3 to TRBJ1-2; 11 nucleotides align to TRBD1. With V trimmed by 4 bases and J by 2 bases, 3 bases remained unmatched. Germline V gene sequence: CDR1 LGHNA, CDR2 YSLEER. This CDR3 is built from 15 residues. The CDR3 region is CASSRGQGANYGYTF. In nucleotides, the CDR3 is TGCGCCAGCAGCCGAGGACAGGGGGCGAACTATGGCTACACCTTC.

V usage is TRBV20-1 and J usage is TRBJ2-1; no reliable D call. V shed 5 bases and J shed 9 bases, with 5 bases lying between them. The germline CDR1 and CDR2 sequences are DFQATT and SNEGSKA (reference sequence). This CDR3 spans 9 amino acids. DNA for the CDR3: TGCAGTGCTGGCTTTGAGCAGTTCTTC. It encodes CSAGFEQFF.

The J gene is TRBJ2-7, the V gene TRBV18; the D call may be TRBD1 or TRBD2 (5 bases each). The V gene's germline CDR1 is KGHSH and CDR2 LQKENI. The CDR3 consists of 14 residues. The V and J ends lost 4 bases and 7 bases respectively, with 17 bases between them. CDR3 DNA sequence: TGTGCCAGCTCACTACCCGGGGCCACCTGGGAGCAGTACTTC. Protein sequence: CASSLPGATWEQYF.

V is TRBV6-6 and J is TRBJ1-6, with D possibly matching TRBD1 (5 bases). Germline CDR1 is MNHNY and CDR2 is SVGAGI (reference sequence). CDR3 size: 15 residues. Trimming cost V 0 bases and J 15 bases, with 18 bases left between them. The DNA of the CDR3 is TGTGCCAGCAGTTACTCGACGGGGACCATTCTTAGCCTCCACTTT. Its protein product is CASSYSTGTILSLHF.

The CDR3 loop reads CASYRDNTGELFF. CDR3 DNA: TGTGCCAGCTACAGGGATAACACCGGGGAGCTGTTTTTT. The chain employs TRBV5-6 and TRBJ2-2; TRBD1 might be the D (6 bases). Germline V gives CDR1 SGHDT, CDR2 YYEEEE. V gave up 7 bases and J gave up 2 bases, with 9 bases separating them. CDR3 length equals 13 residues.

In the case of this clone: The sample contains more than one DNA sequence encoding this CDR3. This chain uses TRBV7-6 with TRBJ2-5; no definite D call. The ends were cut back, 2 bases at V and 4 bases at J, with 2 bases in the middle. Per germline, CDR1 SGHVS and CDR2 FNYEAQ. The CDR3 is 11 residues long. CDR3 sequence: CASSLSETQYF. The CDR3 nucleotides are TGTGCCAGCAGCTTATCAGAGACCCAGTACTTC.

This rearrangement joins TRBV5-6 to TRBJ2-3; 11 bases match TRBD2. Germline CDR1 is SGHDT and CDR2 is YYEEEE. The trim removed 3 bases at V and 3 bases at J, leaving 6 bases unmatched. CDR3 size: 16 residues. CDR3 sequence reads: CASSWRGTSGTDTQYF. CDR3 nucleotides: TGTGCCAGCAGCTGGAGGGGGACTAGCGGTACAGATACGCAGTATTTT.

The chain joins TRBV6-6 to TRBJ2-7; D might be TRBD2 (5 bases). Germline loops: CDR1 MNHNY, CDR2 SVGAGI (reference sequence). V was trimmed by 4 bases and J by 0 bases, leaving 10 bases between them. The CDR3 covers 14 residues. The CDR3, as DNA: TGTGCCAGCAGTTCCCTAGCCAGCTCCTACGAGCAGTACTTC. The encoded protein is CASSSLASSYEQYF.

This chain connects TRBV7-9 to TRBJ1-1; tentatively, D is TRBD1 (6 bases). Germline-derived CDR1 and CDR2 are SEHNR and FQNEAQ (reference sequence). V dropped 5 bases and J dropped 7 bases, with 26 bases sitting between them. The CDR3 consists of 17 residues. CDR3 loop: CASSPGFTGTWRSEAFF. The CDR3 DNA reads as TGTGCCAGCAGCCCCGGATTTACAGGGACCTGGAGAAGTGAAGCTTTCTTT. Filled out from reference TRBV7-9 and TRBJ1-1, the complete variable domain reads DTGVSQNPRHKITKRGQNVTFRCDPISEHNRLYWYRQTLGQGPEFLTYFQNEAQLEKSRLLSDRFSAERPKGSFSTLEIQRTEQGDSAMYLCASSPGFTGTWRSEAFFGQGTRLTVV.

The chain carries TRBV19 and TRBJ2-5; weak D call: TRBD1 (6 bases). V was pared by 5 bases and J by 2 bases, with 21 bases between. The CDR3 has 17 amino acids. Germline V gene sequence: CDR1 LNHDA, CDR2 SQIVND (reference sequence). In nucleotides, the CDR3 is TGTGCCAGTAGTGACGGACCCCGGCAGGGGCTTCAAGAGACCCAGTACTTC. Amino acid sequence: CASSDGPRQGLQETQYF.

The V gene is TRBV5-4, the J gene TRBJ1-1; possibly TRBD1 for D (6 bases). Trimming took off 4 bases at V and 1 base at J, with 20 bases between the two ends. Per germline, CDR1 SGHNT and CDR2 YYREEE (reference sequence). This CDR3 region has 17 residues. The DNA for the CDR3 is TGTGCCAGCAGCGCCGCCCTCGGGACACCTAAGAACACTGAAGCTTTCTTT. Translating gives CASSAALGTPKNTEAFF.

In nucleotides, the CDR3 is TGCGCCAGCAGCTTGTGGGCAGGGGCTTCCTACGAGCAGTACTTC. Translated: CASSLWAGASYEQYF. The chain employs TRBV5-1 and TRBJ2-7, with a weak D call TRBD1 (6 bases). The germline CDR1 and CDR2 sequences are SGHRS and YFSETQ. The V gene lost 1 base and the J gene lost 1 base, with 12 bases spanning the gap. The CDR3 consists of 15 residues.

The chain joins TRBV6-5 to TRBJ1-5; D may be TRBD1 (5 bases). There are 15 residues in the CDR3. V shed 0 bases and J shed 1 base, with 7 bases lying between them. From germline, CDR1 is MNHEY and CDR2 SVGAGI. DNA of the CDR3: TGTGCCAGCAGTTACTCGGGGCCGAGCAATCAGCCCCAGCATTTT. Translating it yields CASSYSGPSNQPQHF.

This clone was observed once. This rearrangement joins TRBV27 to TRBJ1-2; 8 nucleotides line up with TRBD1. V gave up 4 bases and J gave up 8 bases; unmatched junction bases: 6. The CDR3 covers 13 residues. The V gene's germline CDR1 is MNHEY and CDR2 SMNVEV (reference sequence). The CDR3 spells CASSSDRGRGYTF. The DNA of the CDR3 is TGTGCCAGCAGTTCTGACAGGGGTCGGGGCTACACCTTC.